This TCR beta chain appears in the sequencing data of a study of blood T cell repertoires in COVID-19. Study-level information: T cells, B-cell-depleted T cells, or PBMCs supplied cDNA or gDNA.

TCRdb keeps only in-frame clones here, not all; method: immunoSEQ multiplex PCR. The top ten hold 2.5% to 3% of the sample, which has 150,000 to 200,000 clones, roughly 81% seen once. The CDR3 is 15 residues long. CDR1 KGHSH and CDR2 LQKENI come from the germline V gene. The V and J ends lost 6 bases and 9 bases, in that order; junction bases with no gene match: 7. Sequenced sample: peripheral blood. The receptor was derived from a woman of 80 years or more with COVID-19, enrolled during active disease. The chain couples TRBV18 to TRBJ2-1; 14 bases match TRBD2. The CDR3 region has the DNA TGTGCCAGCTCCCAAGGACTAGCGGGGGGCCTTGAGCAGTTCTTC. The encoded protein is CASSQGLAGGLEQFF.